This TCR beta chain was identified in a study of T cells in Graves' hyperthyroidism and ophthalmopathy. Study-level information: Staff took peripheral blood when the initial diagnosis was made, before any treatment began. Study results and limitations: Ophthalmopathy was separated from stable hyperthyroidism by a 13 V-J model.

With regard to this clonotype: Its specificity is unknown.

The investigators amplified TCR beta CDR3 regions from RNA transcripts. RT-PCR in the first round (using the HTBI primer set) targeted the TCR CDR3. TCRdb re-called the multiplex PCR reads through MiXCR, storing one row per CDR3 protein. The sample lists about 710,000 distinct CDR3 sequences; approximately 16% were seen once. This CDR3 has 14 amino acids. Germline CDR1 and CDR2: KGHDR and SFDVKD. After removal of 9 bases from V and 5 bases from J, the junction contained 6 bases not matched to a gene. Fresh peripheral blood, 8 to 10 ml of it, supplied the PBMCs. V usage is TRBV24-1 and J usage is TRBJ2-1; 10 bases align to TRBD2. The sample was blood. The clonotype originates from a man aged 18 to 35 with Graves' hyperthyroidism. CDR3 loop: CATGGTSVDNEQFF. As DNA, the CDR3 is TGTGCCACCGGGGGGACTAGCGTGGACAATGAGCAGTTCTTC.